The rows below give T cell receptor beta chains drawn from one sample of a study of memory CD4+ T cells and cytomegalovirus serostatus. Assay used: immunoSEQ multiplex PCR; TCRdb lists only in-frame clones, some missing. The table lists 40,000 or so clones, 78% of them singletons. Sequencing was done on a sample of memory CD4+ T cells from blood. The receptors derive from an adult in good health and CMV-seronegative. Both conserved end residues are part of each CDR3. Each record gives: D gene, V gene, J gene, clone size, CDR3 protein, CDR3 DNA. D genes are given only for firm matches. Only some rows state a clone size, as once, few, many or a class for expanded clones.

TRBD2	TRBV30	TRBJ2-3	-	CAWSGASGGPDTQYF	TGTGCCTGGAGTGGGGCTAGCGGGGGGCCAGATACGCAGTATTTT
-	TRBV6-1	TRBJ2-7	-	CASSEAGSYEQYF	TGTGCCAGCAGTGAAGCGGGCAGCTACGAGCAGTACTTC
TRBD1	TRBV10-3	TRBJ2-7	-	CAISGKGTGGSYEQYF	TGTGCCATCAGTGGGAAGGGGACAGGCGGATCCTACGAGCAGTACTTC
TRBD2	TRBV10-1	TRBJ2-4	-	CASSEGAGGKNIQYF	TGCGCCAGCAGTGAAGGAGCGGGGGGAAAAAACATTCAGTACTTC
-	TRBV10-3	TRBJ1-5	once	CAISDPRGNQPQHF	TGTGCCATCAGTGATCCCAGAGGGAATCAGCCCCAGCATTTT
-	TRBV19	TRBJ2-2	once	CASSIVSTANTGELFF	TGTGCCAGTAGTATAGTTTCTACAGCGAACACCGGGGAGCTGTTTTTT
TRBD1	TRBV25-1	TRBJ1-4	few	CASTKSGRGLGEKLFF	TGTGCCAGCACCAAATCCGGCAGGGGGCTCGGAGAAAAACTGTTTTTT
TRBD1	TRBV29-1	TRBJ1-2	few	CSVPMRDREDGYTF	TGCAGCGTCCCTATGCGGGACAGGGAGGATGGCTACACCTTC
-	TRBV29-1	TRBJ1-1	-	CSVEDPGGKAFF	TGCAGCGTTGAAGATCCCGGGGGAAAAGCTTTCTTT
-	TRBV5-4	TRBJ2-2	-	CASSSRSGPKAGELFF	TGTGCCAGCAGCTCCCGTTCAGGGCCCAAGGCCGGGGAGCTGTTTTTT
-	TRBV6-1	TRBJ1-1	-	CASSEGGRNARAFF	TGTGCCAGCAGTGAAGGAGGCAGGAATGCTCGAGCTTTCTTT
-	TRBV14	TRBJ1-2	-	CASSQETTYGYTF	TGTGCCAGCAGCCAAGAGACCACCTATGGCTACACCTTC
TRBD1	TRBV5-1	TRBJ1-2	few	CASSLQGNYGYTF	TGCGCCAGCAGCCTACAGGGGAACTATGGCTACACCTTC
TRBD2	TRBV29-1	TRBJ2-3	-	CSAGGRLTDTQYF	TGCAGCGCCGGGGGGAGGTTGACAGATACGCAGTATTTT
-	TRBV19	TRBJ2-7	-	CASGYMGEQYF	TGTGCCAGTGGCTACATGGGCGAGCAGTACTTC
-	TRBV5-4	TRBJ2-2	-	CASSLGLLSTGELFF	TGTGCCAGCAGCTTGGGGCTCTTATCCACCGGGGAGCTGTTTTTT
TRBD1	TRBV7-8	TRBJ2-5	-	CASSPRDRGETQYF	TGTGCCAGCAGCCCACGGGACAGGGGAGAGACCCAGTACTTC
TRBD1	TRBV6-5	TRBJ1-1	few	CASRGQGAGDTEAFF	TGTGCCAGCAGGGGCCAGGGGGCCGGGGACACTGAAGCTTTCTTT
TRBD2	TRBV5-4	TRBJ2-3	-	CASSSGASGDTDTQYF	TGTGCCAGCAGCTCAGGGGCTAGCGGGGACACAGATACGCAGTATTTT
-	TRBV7-2	TRBJ1-2	-	CASSLAGRGYGYTF	TGTGCCAGCAGCTTAGCCGGGAGGGGGTATGGCTACACCTTC
-	TRBV5-6	TRBJ2-7	-	CASSPDNRAYEQYF	TGTGCCAGCAGCCCCGACAACAGGGCCTACGAGCAGTACTTC
TRBD1	TRBV4-1	TRBJ1-5	-	CASSQAPGGGGNQPQHF	TGCGCCAGCAGCCAAGCCCCAGGGGGGGGCGGCAATCAGCCCCAGCATTTT
-	TRBV15	TRBJ2-5	-	CATSRDQNYQETQYF	TGTGCCACCAGCAGAGATCAGAACTACCAAGAGACCCAGTACTTC
TRBD2	TRBV19	TRBJ2-7	-	CASSKTSGGSYEQYF	TGTGCCAGTAGTAAGACTAGCGGGGGATCCTACGAGCAGTACTTC
-	TRBV6-5	TRBJ1-2	-	CASSPTPQGFGYTF	TGTGCCAGCAGCCCGACACCTCAGGGGTTTGGCTACACCTTC
TRBD2	TRBV5-1	TRBJ2-7	-	CASSPTSDFYEQYF	TGCGCCAGCAGCCCCACTAGCGATTTCTACGAGCAGTACTTC
TRBD2	TRBV27	TRBJ2-3	few	CASSLLAGGTDTQYF	TGTGCCAGCAGTTTACTAGCGGGGGGCACAGATACGCAGTATTTT
TRBD1	TRBV19	TRBJ2-7	-	CASRGQGLDEQYF	TGTGCCAGTAGGGGACAGGGTCTCGACGAGCAGTACTTC
-	TRBV7-8	TRBJ1-1	-	CASSLQEQNTEAFF	TGTGCCAGCAGCTTACAGGAACAGAACACTGAAGCTTTCTTT
-	TRBV18	TRBJ1-5	-	CASSPTQGTQPQHF	TGTGCCAGCTCACCAACGCAGGGGACTCAGCCCCAGCATTTT
-	TRBV6-6	TRBJ1-5	few	CASSAPPGNNQPQHF	TGTGCCAGCAGTGCCCCGCCGGGGAACAATCAGCCCCAGCATTTT
-	TRBV5-1	TRBJ1-1	once	CASSFGPDLNTEAFF	TGCGCCAGCAGCTTCGGGCCCGACTTGAACACTGAAGCTTTCTTT
-	TRBV30	TRBJ1-1	-	CAWSQGVGKWDTEAFF	TGTGCCTGGAGCCAGGGCGTTGGAAAGTGGGACACTGAAGCTTTCTTT
-	TRBV30	TRBJ2-4	-	CAWSVPLAKNIQYF	TGTGCCTGGAGTGTCCCCCTAGCCAAAAACATTCAGTACTTC
-	TRBV2	TRBJ1-4	-	CASKLAPQEEKLFF	TGTGCCAGCAAACTGGCTCCACAGGAGGAAAAACTGTTTTTT
-	TRBV5-1	TRBJ1-1	-	CATRPQDGAPNTEAFF	TGCGCCACCAGACCCCAGGATGGGGCCCCGAACACTGAAGCTTTCTTT
TRBD2	TRBV4-2	TRBJ2-7	-	CASSQIGGGYEQYF	TGTGCCAGCAGCCAAATTGGCGGGGGTTACGAGCAGTACTTC
-	TRBV30	TRBJ2-7	-	CAWRRKRLVSYEQYF	TGTGCCTGGAGACGGAAGCGCTTGGTATCCTACGAGCAGTACTTC
-	TRBV7-9	TRBJ1-1	once	CASSLLGNGRGAFF	TGTGCCAGCAGCCTACTCGGGAACGGGAGGGGAGCTTTCTTT
TRBD1	TRBV6-1	TRBJ1-2	-	CASSEFKDRGNGYTF	TGTGCCAGCAGTGAATTTAAGGACAGGGGGAATGGCTACACCTTC
-	TRBV5-1	TRBJ2-1	-	CASSLVEGVYNEQFF	TGCGCCAGCAGCTTGGTCGAGGGAGTCTACAATGAGCAGTTCTTC
TRBD1	TRBV30	TRBJ1-6	-	CAWGTGDSSPLHF	TGTGCCTGGGGTACAGGGGATAGCTCACCCCTCCACTTT
-	TRBV2	TRBJ1-6	-	CASSLSMSNSPLHF	TGTGCCAGCAGTCTGTCTATGAGTAATTCACCCCTCCACTTT
TRBD1	TRBV2	TRBJ2-3	once	CASSGQGDTDTQYF	TGTGCCAGCAGTGGACAGGGGGACACAGATACGCAGTATTTT
TRBD1	TRBV19	TRBJ1-6	-	CASSQGGQGASPLHF	TGTGCCAGTAGCCAGGGTGGACAGGGTGCTTCACCCCTCCACTTT
-	TRBV7-3	TRBJ2-6	-	CASSQGGANVLTF	TGTGCCAGCAGCCAGGGTGGGGCCAACGTCCTGACTTTC
-	TRBV11-2	TRBJ2-7	-	CASSRPGRGTYEQYF	TGTGCCAGCAGTCGCCCGGGACGGGGGACCTACGAGCAGTACTTC